This TCR beta chain was identified during a study of blood T cells in healthy people across ages. Regarding the study as a whole: Significant beta diversity loss was already apparent by age around 40, declining roughly linearly.

The authors ran a second PCR of roughly 6 to 12 cycles using a sample-barcoded 5' primer and a J-beta primer mix. MiXCR, applied by TCRdb to the 5' RACE reads, yields one record per CDR3 protein. The sample lists more than 900,000 distinct CDR3 sequences; approximately 25% were seen once. The V gene's germline CDR1 is SEHNR and CDR2 FQNEAQ (reference sequence). The CDR3 has 15 amino acids. Trimming shortened V by 5 bases and J by 4 bases, and 15 bases separated the two germline ends. As regards this clonotype: The target antigen is unknown.

These data were also filed under a second study, of T cells of mothers and their children. As that study records: Several children, together with their three healthy Caucasian mothers, made up the donors. Thymic selection shapes TCR recombination output similarly in related and unrelated pairs. Slightly, though not significantly, more overlap was seen in related than in unrelated mother-child pairs.

The chain links TRBV7-9 to TRBJ1-5; TRBD1 might be the D (5 bases). The sequenced sample consisted of blood. This clonotype was sampled from a girl aged 2 to 10 in good health. The CDR3 coding sequence is TGTGCCAGCAGCCCCGGACCGGGGCCTAATCAGCCCCAGCATTTT. Translation gives CASSPGPGPNQPQHF.